The clone carrying this TCR beta chain appeared a single time. Its antigen is currently unknown. The junction departs from germline at one end; a sequencing error may be responsible. The CDR3 has 17 residues. Germline V gene lookup returns CDR1 LNHNV and CDR2 YYDKDF (reference sequence). TCRdb used MiXCR to reprocess the reads, holding one entry per CDR3 protein. The sample has fewer than 1,000,000 distinct CDR3 sequences, approximately 30% seen once. The source of the sample is a study of T cell repertoires in cytomegalovirus infection. Study-level background: An indication of both CMV infection and matching HLA type came from public TCR beta signatures. Study-level findings and limits: Carriers of CMV and the relevant HLA type were discriminated by public TCR beta frequency.

This clonotype was obtained from a human donor in good health (CMV status not recorded). Some clones in this sample may be carry-over from other donors' samples. V is TRBV15 and J is TRBJ2-2; 8 positions agree with TRBD2. This specimen consisted of cultured CD8+ T cells from PBMCs, obtained from culture after CMV antigen stimulation. CDR3 protein: CVTSTLTSGLNTGELFF. CDR3 DNA: TGTGTCACCAGCACCCTTACTAGCGGACTGAACACCGGGGAGCTGTTTTTT.